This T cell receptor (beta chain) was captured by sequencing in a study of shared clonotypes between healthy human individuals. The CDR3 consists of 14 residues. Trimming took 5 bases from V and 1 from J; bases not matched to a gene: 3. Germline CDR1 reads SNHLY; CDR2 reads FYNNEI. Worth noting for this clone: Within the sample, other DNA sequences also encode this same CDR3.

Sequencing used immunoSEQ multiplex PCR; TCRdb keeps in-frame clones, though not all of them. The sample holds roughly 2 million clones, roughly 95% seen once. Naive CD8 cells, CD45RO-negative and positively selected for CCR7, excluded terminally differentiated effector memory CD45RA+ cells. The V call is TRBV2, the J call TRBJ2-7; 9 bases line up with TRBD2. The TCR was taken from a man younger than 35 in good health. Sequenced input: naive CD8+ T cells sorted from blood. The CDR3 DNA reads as TGTGCCAGCAGTTTAGCGGGGGAATCCTACGAGCAGTACTTC. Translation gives CASSLAGESYEQYF.